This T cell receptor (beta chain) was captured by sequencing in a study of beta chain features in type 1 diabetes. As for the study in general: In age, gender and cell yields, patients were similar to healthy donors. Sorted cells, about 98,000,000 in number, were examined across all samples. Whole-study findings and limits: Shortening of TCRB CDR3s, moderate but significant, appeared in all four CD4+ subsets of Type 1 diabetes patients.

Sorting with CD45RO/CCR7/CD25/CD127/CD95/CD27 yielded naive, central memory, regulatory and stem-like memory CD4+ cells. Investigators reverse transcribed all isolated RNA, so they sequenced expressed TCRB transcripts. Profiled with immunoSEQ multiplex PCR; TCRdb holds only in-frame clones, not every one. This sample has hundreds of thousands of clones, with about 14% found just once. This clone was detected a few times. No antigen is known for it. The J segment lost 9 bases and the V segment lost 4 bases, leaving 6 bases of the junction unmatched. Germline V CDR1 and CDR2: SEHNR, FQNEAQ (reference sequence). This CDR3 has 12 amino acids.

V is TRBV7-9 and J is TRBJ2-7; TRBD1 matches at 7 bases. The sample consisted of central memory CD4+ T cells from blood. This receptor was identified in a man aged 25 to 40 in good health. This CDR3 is CASSSDRDGQYF. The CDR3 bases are TGTGCCAGCAGCTCAGACAGGGACGGGCAGTACTTC.